These 17 T cell receptor beta chains came from one sample sequenced in a study of T-cell memory formation after mild COVID-19. Via MiXCR, TCRdb re-called the 5' RACE reads, giving one row per CDR3 protein. The data show about 270,000 distinct CDR3 sequences, about 16% seen once. Sequencing input: PBMCs or a T cell subset sorted from them (not recorded which). These TCRs come from a man between 18 and 29 years old who had mild COVID-19 (a few samples of this study predate the infection). Cell type and time point are not known.

This clonotype was seen more than once but under ten times. The chain has TRBV7-9 and TRBJ1-4; D is ambiguous. V was trimmed by 7 bases and J by 4 bases, leaving 16 bases between them. The CDR3 extends over 15 amino acids. Germline CDR1 SEHNR, CDR2 FQNEAQ (reference sequence). Here the CDR3 reads CASTPVRDGNEKLFF. The CDR3, as DNA: TGTGCCAGCACCCCTGTGAGGGATGGTAATGAAAAACTGTTTTTT.

V usage is TRBV10-3 and J usage is TRBJ1-1; D remains unclear. The CDR3 spans 14 residues. CDR1 and CDR2 from the germline V gene are ENHRY and SYGVKD. Trimming pared 2 bases from V and 7 bases from J, leaving 14 bases between. CDR3 residues: CAISETEARREAFF. The CDR3 coding sequence is TGTGCCATCAGTGAGACAGAGGCCCGACGTGAAGCTTTCTTT.

The chain is built from TRBV5-1 and TRBJ1-2; the D gene is possibly TRBD1 (6 bases). The germline V gene has CDR1 SGHRS and CDR2 YFSETQ. Trimming shortened V by 4 bases and J by 7 bases, and 14 bases separated the two germline ends. The CDR3 spans 13 residues. CDR3 bases: TGCGCCAGCAGCGGGGGGGCCAGGGCTGGCTACACCTTC. Amino acid sequence: CASSGGARAGYTF.

The gene calls are TRBV12-3 or TRBV12-4 and TRBJ2-5, with a possible D match to TRBD1 (6 bases). There are 15 residues in the CDR3. V was cut by 3 bases and J by 1 base, with 12 bases left in between. CDR3 coding DNA: TGTGCCAGCAGTTTTGGGGCAGGGGCCCAAGAGACCCAGTACTTC. This encodes CASSFGAGAQETQYF.

V gene TRBV7-2 combines with J gene TRBJ2-3; 9 positions match TRBD2. V gave up 6 bases and J gave up 6 bases; unmatched junction bases: 16. CDR1 SGHTA and CDR2 FQGNSA come from the germline V gene. The CDR3 totals 17 residues. CDR3 in amino acids: CASSRPPSGVLWDTQYF. In nucleotides, the CDR3 is TGTGCCAGCAGTAGGCCCCCTAGCGGGGTACTGTGGGATACGCAGTATTTT.

The V call is TRBV20-1, the J call TRBJ2-5; no reliable D call. Germline-derived CDR1 and CDR2 are DFQATT and SNEGSKA (reference sequence). V was clipped by 6 bases and J by 4 bases, with 21 bases between them. CDR3 length: 15 residues. The CDR3 is CSAPNGQLRLETQYF. The CDR3 bases are TGCAGTGCCCCAAACGGGCAGCTTAGATTAGAGACCCAGTACTTC.

Only a few counts were recorded for this clonotype. The chain is built from TRBV24-1 and TRBJ2-3; the D is unclear. This CDR3 region has 15 residues. Germline CDR1 is KGHDR and CDR2 is SFDVKD. V was clipped by 1 base and J by 1 base, with 8 bases between them. DNA of the CDR3: TGTGCCACCAGTGATTTTTCGCAAGGCACAGATACGCAGTATTTT. Its protein product is CATSDFSQGTDTQYF.

V is TRBV18 and J is TRBJ1-5, with 12 bases matching TRBD1. The germline V gene encodes CDR1 KGHSH and CDR2 LQKENI. Trimming removed 3 bases from V and 3 bases from J; junction bases left unmatched: 6. The CDR3 runs 17 residues. Here the CDR3 DNA reads TGTGCCAGCTCACCCTCCGGGACAGGGGGCGTCAATCAGCCCCAGCATTTT. This encodes CASSPSGTGGVNQPQHF.

This clonotype was observed at least ten times. The chain is built from TRBV12-3 or TRBV12-4 and TRBJ2-2; a weak D match, TRBD1 (5 bases). This CDR3 has 15 amino acids. V lost 5 bases to trimming and J lost 4 bases, with 14 bases between them. The CDR3 protein is CASSASIGVTGELFF. CDR3 in DNA: TGTGCCAGCAGTGCCTCGATAGGGGTCACCGGGGAGCTGTTTTTT.

This clonotype was counted a few times. The chain links TRBV5-1 to TRBJ2-1; TRBD2 might be the D (6 bases). The V and J ends lost 2 bases and 3 bases respectively, with 12 bases between them. The CDR3 has 15 residues. From germline, CDR1 is SGHRS and CDR2 YFSETQ. The CDR3 region has the DNA TGCGCCAGCAGCTTACGGGAGCCCTTCTACAATGAGCAGTTCTTC. Its translation is CASSLREPFYNEQFF.

The chain employs TRBV7-9 and TRBJ2-3, with D perhaps being TRBD1 or TRBD2 (5 bases each). The CDR3 is 14 residues long. The V gene lost 4 bases and the J gene lost 1 base, with 9 bases spanning the gap. In germline, CDR1 is SEHNR, CDR2 FQNEAQ (reference sequence). The CDR3 nucleotides are TGTGCCAGCAGCTCCAGGGACGGCACAGATACGCAGTATTTT. Translation gives CASSSRDGTDTQYF. The full variable domain, with the rest looked up from reference TRBV7-9 and TRBJ2-3, is DTGVSQNPRHKITKRGQNVTFRCDPISEHNRLYWYRQTLGQGPEFLTYFQNEAQLEKSRLLSDRFSAERPKGSFSTLEIQRTEQGDSAMYLCASSSRDGTDTQYFGPGTRLTVL.

This clonotype was recorded at least ten times. The chain couples TRBV27 to TRBJ2-5, with 7 positions matching TRBD2. CDR1 MNHEY and CDR2 SMNVEV come from the germline V gene (reference sequence). The CDR3 sequence is 16 residues long. V shed 3 bases, J shed 2 bases, and the junction held 9 bases outside the gene matches. For the CDR3, the DNA is TGTGCCAGCAGTTTTTTTTCAGGGAGGGGTCAAGAGACCCAGTACTTC. Encoded protein: CASSFFSGRGQETQYF.

The chain joins TRBV7-8 to TRBJ2-7; D might be TRBD1 (5 bases). The V gene's germline CDR1 is SGHVS and CDR2 FQNEAQ. V lost 4 bases to trimming and J lost 0 bases, with 7 bases between them. The CDR3 spans 13 residues. CDR3: CASSWGGSYEQYV. As DNA, the CDR3 is TGTGCCAGCAGCTGGGGCGGCTCCTACGAGCAGTACGTC.

The rearrangement links TRBV7-2 to TRBJ2-3; 10 nucleotides agree with TRBD2. Germline V lookup: CDR1 SGHTA, CDR2 FQGNSA. The CDR3 covers 15 residues. J was trimmed by 8 bases and V by 3 bases; bases with no gene match: 8. CDR3 in amino acids: CASSFGSGGAGTQYF. CDR3 sequence (DNA): TGTGCCAGCAGCTTCGGCAGCGGGGGGGCCGGTACGCAGTATTTT.

The V call is TRBV4-1, the J call TRBJ1-4, with D unresolved. Germline lookup yields CDR1 MGHRA and CDR2 YSYEKL. V was cut by 1 base and J by 10 bases, with 10 bases left in between. The CDR3 loop spans 13 amino acids. The CDR3 DNA sequence: TGCGCCAGCAGCCAAGCTGGGCTTGGAAAACTGTTTTTT. As protein: CASSQAGLGKLFF.

This clonotype was counted a few times. V and J are TRBV12-3 or TRBV12-4 and TRBJ1-5; 9 bases match TRBD1. The V segment lost 6 bases and the J segment 6 bases; nucleotides outside the gene matches: 6. The CDR3 is 14 amino acids. This chain's CDR3 is CASSRGQGRQPQHF. Here the CDR3 DNA reads TGTGCCAGCAGCAGGGGACAGGGCCGTCAGCCCCAGCATTTT.

This sequence joins TRBV7-6 and TRBJ2-3; possible D gene TRBD1, 6 bases. The CDR3 consists of 14 residues. Germline V gives CDR1 SGHVS, CDR2 FNYEAQ. V lost 6 bases and J lost 3, with 13 bases in between. CDR3 coding DNA: TGTGCCAGCAGAGGTCCAGGGGTTACAGATACGCAGTATTTT. Translating gives CASRGPGVTDTQYF.